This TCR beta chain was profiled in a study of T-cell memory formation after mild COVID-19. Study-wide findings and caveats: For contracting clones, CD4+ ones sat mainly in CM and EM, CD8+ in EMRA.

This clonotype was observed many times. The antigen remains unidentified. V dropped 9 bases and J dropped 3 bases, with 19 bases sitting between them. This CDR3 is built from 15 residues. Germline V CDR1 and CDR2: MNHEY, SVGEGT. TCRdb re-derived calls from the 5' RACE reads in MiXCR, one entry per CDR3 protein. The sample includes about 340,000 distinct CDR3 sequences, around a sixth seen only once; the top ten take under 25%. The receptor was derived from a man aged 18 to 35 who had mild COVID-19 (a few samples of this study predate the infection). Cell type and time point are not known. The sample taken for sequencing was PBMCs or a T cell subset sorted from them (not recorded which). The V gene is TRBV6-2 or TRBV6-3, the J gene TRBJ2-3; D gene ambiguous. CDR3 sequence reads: CASHVGSDTTDTQYF. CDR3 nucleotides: TGTGCCAGTCACGTGGGATCAGACACGACAGATACGCAGTATTTT.